These 20 T cell receptor beta chains came from one sample sequenced in a study of T cell clonality in common variable immunodeficiency. Profiling relied on immunoSEQ multiplex PCR, and the TCRdb table lists in-frame clones only, not all of them. The sample shows approximately 42,000 clones, none of them appearing just once. What was sequenced was peripheral blood mononuclear cells. The receptors were sampled from a person aged 18 to 75 in good health.

This clone was seen at least ten times. A much more abundant neighbour one base away suggests this may be a read error. The read ends 3 residues before the CDR3 terminus; that terminus is restored from the germline J gene. The chain uses TRBV5-1 and TRBJ1-4; D is possibly TRBD1 (5 bases). The CDR3 totals 19 residues. Per germline, CDR1 SGHRS and CDR2 YFSETQ. The sequenced CDR3 bases are TGCGCCAGCAGCTTGGGAAATCTAGCGGGAGTCGCTGGGGCCAACGTA. Translation: CASSLGNLAGVAGANV. The CDR3 reads in full as CASSLGNLAGVAGANVLFF.

This clone was recorded many times. The read halts 3 residues ahead of the CDR3 end, with the missing end drawn from the germline J gene. The gene calls are TRBV28 and TRBJ2-1, with D perhaps matching TRBD1 (6 bases). The CDR3 length is 12 residues. Trimming shortened V by 5 bases and J by 4 bases, and 6 bases separated the two germline ends. CDR1 and CDR2 from the germline V gene are MDHEN and SYDVKM. The CDR3 reads CASSDRYNEQFF. CDR3 DNA, as far as it was read: TGTGCCAGCAGTGACAGGTACAATGAG.

This clone came up many times. The CDR3 end is not reached by the read, which stops 3 residues before it; the germline J gene fills it in. V usage is TRBV11-2 and J usage is TRBJ1-4; D gene uncertain. Germline V CDR1 and CDR2: SGHAT, FQNNGV. Trimming stripped 0 bases from V and 5 bases from J, with 10 bases between. This CDR3 has 15 amino acids. The sequenced part of the CDR3 DNA is TGTGCCAGCAGCTTAGATCAGGCTCCAAATGAAAAA. This sequence encodes CASSLDQAPNEK. The whole CDR3 protein reads CASSLDQAPNEKLFF.

This clone was observed at least ten times. The read gets to within 3 residues of the CDR3 end, and the germline J gene fills in the rest. V and J are TRBV5-1 and TRBJ1-1, with 7 bases lining up with TRBD1. The germline V gene encodes CDR1 SGHRS and CDR2 YFSETQ. Losses at the gene ends were 0 bases for V and 1 base for J; bases not matched to a gene: 3. The CDR3 sequence is 15 residues long. The CDR3 bases that were read are TGCGCCAGCAGCTTGGCCTCAGGGGGGAACACTGAA. It yields the protein CASSLASGGNTE. The full CDR3 reads CASSLASGGNTEAFF.

This clone was observed at least ten times. The missing CDR3 end, 3 residues past where the read stops, is filled in from the germline J gene. The V gene is TRBV7-2, the J gene TRBJ2-7, with 8 bases fitting TRBD1. Losses at the gene ends were 4 bases for V and 2 bases for J; bases not matched to a gene: 7. Germline V gene sequence: CDR1 SGHTA, CDR2 FQGNSA. This CDR3 region has 15 residues. This CDR3 is CASSSRTGLTYEQYF. The CDR3 DNA, read in part, is TGTGCCAGCAGCTCCCGGACAGGGTTGACCTACGAG.

This clone was found a few times. The junction departs from germline at one end; a sequencing error may be responsible. Read sequence stops 3 residues before the CDR3 end, and the germline J gene provides the missing end. The sample carries other DNA sequences with the same CDR3. The V call is TRBV30, the J call TRBJ1-3, with 7 nucleotides matching TRBD1. There are 16 residues in the CDR3. The germline gives CDR1 GTSNPN, CDR2 SVGIG (reference sequence). CDR3 DNA, as far as it was read: TGTGCCTGGAGTTCCTGGGGGACAGAGTCTGGAAACACT. Its translation is CAWSSWGTESGNT. The whole CDR3 is CAWSSWGTESGNTIYF. The full variable domain, rest sourced from reference TRBV30 and TRBJ1-3, is SQTIHQWPATLVQPVGSPLSLECTVEGTSNPNLYWYRQAAGRGLQLLFYSVGIGQISSEVPQNLSASRPQDRQFILSSKKLLLSDSGFYLCAWSSWGTESGNTIYFGEGSWLTVV.

This clone was seen many times. The read terminates 3 residues ahead of where the CDR3 ends, so the germline J gene completes it. The rearrangement links TRBV5-1 to TRBJ1-2, with 9 bases identical to TRBD1. The CDR3 extends over 16 amino acids. Looked up from germline, CDR1 is SGHRS and CDR2 is YFSETQ. Trimming removed 2 bases from V and 3 bases from J; junction bases left unmatched: 8. Partial CDR3 DNA: TGCGCCAGCAGCTTATCTCCGGGACAGGGAGACTATGGC. It encodes CASSLSPGQGDYG. The whole CDR3 protein is CASSLSPGQGDYGYTF.

This clone has a count of ten or more. The CDR3 DNA, read in part, is TGTGCCAGCAGCGAGGCCGGGACAGGGGGAAGAGAGACG. Encoded protein: CASSEAGTGGRET. The whole CDR3 is CASSEAGTGGRETQYF. The chain couples TRBV14 to TRBJ2-3; TRBD1 agrees at 11 bases. With the read ending 3 residues before the CDR3 end, the germline J gene is used to fill in that end. The CDR3 contains 16 residues. CDR1 and CDR2 from the germline V gene are SGHDN and FVKESK.

This clone has more than one count but fewer than ten. The read ends 3 residues early relative to the CDR3; the germline J gene fills the gap. The chain couples TRBV20-1 to TRBJ1-1; 7 bases map to TRBD1. CDR3 length: 14 amino acids. In germline, CDR1 is DFQATT, CDR2 SNEGSKA (reference sequence). V gave up 3 bases and J gave up 1 base; unmatched junction bases: 5. Incomplete CDR3 DNA: TGCAGTGCTAGTCCGACAGGGTGGAACACTGAA. Translating gives CSASPTGWNTE. The CDR3 reads in full as CSASPTGWNTEAFF.

The table lists this clone with many counts. The CDR3 is CASSPKVRVNNEQFF. CDR3 DNA, as far as it was read: TGTGCCAGCAGCCCGAAGGTCAGGGTCAACAATGAG. The rearrangement uses TRBV7-9 and TRBJ2-1; tentatively, D is TRBD1 (5 bases). The read terminates 3 residues ahead of where the CDR3 ends, so the germline J gene completes it. CDR3 length: 15 amino acids. Trimming shortened V by 5 bases and J by 5 bases, and 16 bases separated the two germline ends. Per germline, CDR1 SEHNR and CDR2 FQNEAQ (reference sequence).

This clone has ten or more counts. The sequenced fragment ends 3 residues before the CDR3 boundary, so the rest is inferred from the germline J gene. The rearrangement joins TRBV7-2 to TRBJ2-5; the D is unclear. The CDR3 length is 15 residues. The V end was cut by 5 bases, the J end by 1 base, with 14 bases between. The germline V gene has CDR1 SGHTA and CDR2 FQGNSA. CDR3 in amino acids: CASSPGPAAQETQYF. The DNA read from the CDR3 is TGTGCCAGCAGCCCCGGTCCGGCGGCCCAAGAGACC.

This clone was seen ten or more times. The CDR3 end is not reached by the read, which stops 3 residues before it; the germline J gene fills it in. The chain employs TRBV5-1 and TRBJ2-1, with 8 nucleotides matching TRBD1. CDR3 length: 16 residues. The trim removed 2 bases at V and 2 bases at J, leaving 6 bases unmatched. Germline loops: CDR1 SGHRS, CDR2 YFSETQ. This CDR3 is CASSLGPGGTYNEQFF. The CDR3 DNA, read in part, is TGCGCCAGCAGCTTAGGGCCAGGGGGCACCTACAATGAG.

This clone was seen many times. The missing CDR3 end, 3 residues past where the read stops, is filled in from the germline J gene. This sequence joins TRBV19 and TRBJ2-1, with a possible D match to TRBD2 (5 bases). CDR1 is LNHDA, CDR2 SQIVND, per germline (reference sequence). This CDR3 is 13 amino acids long. The V end lost 10 bases, the J end lost 0 bases, and 10 bases lay between the germline ends. Incomplete CDR3 DNA: TGTGCCACAGGAGGACTCTCCTACAATGAG. Encoded protein: CATGGLSYNE. The CDR3 in full is CATGGLSYNEQFF.

This clone has at least ten counts. The read gets to within 3 residues of the CDR3 end, and the germline J gene fills in the rest. The chain combines TRBV18 with TRBJ1-2; D is unresolved. This CDR3 is built from 13 residues. V was shortened by 0 bases and J by 3 bases, with 5 bases between the two germline ends. Germline CDR1 and CDR2: KGHSH and LQKENI. This chain's CDR3 is CASSPPSDYGYTF. Partial CDR3 DNA: TGTGCCAGCTCACCACCGTCGGACTATGGC.

This clone was seen many times. CDR3 bases read: TGTGCCAGCAGCTCATCTCGGGGGCAAGAGACC. Encoded protein: CASSSSRGQET. The entire CDR3 is CASSSSRGQETQYF. This rearrangement joins TRBV5-4 to TRBJ2-5, with TRBD2 as a possible D gene (6 bases). Read sequence stops 3 residues before the CDR3 end, and the germline J gene provides the missing end. The germline gives CDR1 SGHNT, CDR2 YYREEE (reference sequence). The CDR3 has 14 residues. V was clipped by 3 bases and J by 2 bases, with 11 bases between them.

With respect to this clone: The read is 3 residues too short to cover the CDR3 end, so that end is filled in from the germline J gene. The chain couples TRBV7-2 to TRBJ1-1; D is unclear. CDR3 size: 15 residues. Trimming removed 4 bases from V and 1 base from J, with 13 bases in between. The germline CDR1 and CDR2 sequences are SGHTA and FQGNSA. The CDR3 reads CASSSRTVKNTEAFF. CDR3 bases read: TGTGCCAGCAGCTCCCGGACTGTGAAGAACACTGAA.

In its sample, this clone was seen many times. The read terminates 3 residues before the CDR3 end, so the remaining end is supplied by the germline J gene. V gene TRBV18 combines with J gene TRBJ2-3, with 8 bases fitting TRBD2. The trim removed 3 bases at V and 2 bases at J, leaving 7 bases unmatched. Germline V gene sequence: CDR1 KGHSH, CDR2 LQKENI. This CDR3 comprises 16 residues. CDR3 loop: CASSPGTSGFTDTQYF. CDR3 bases read: TGTGCCAGCTCACCCGGTACTAGCGGATTCACAGATACG.

There are many counts of this clone. The CDR3 goes on 3 residues after the read ends, and that part is filled in from the germline J gene. The chain couples TRBV18 to TRBJ2-2; TRBD2 aligns across 11 bases. V gave up 1 base and J gave up 8 bases; unmatched junction bases: 6. There are 16 residues in the CDR3. Germline V CDR1 and CDR2: KGHSH, LQKENI. CDR3 bases read: TGTGCCAGCTCACCACGAACTACTAGCGGGAGAGGGGAG. Its protein is CASSPRTTSGRGE. The whole CDR3 is CASSPRTTSGRGELFF.

This clone was observed a handful of times. The sequenced fragment ends 3 residues before the CDR3 boundary, so the rest is inferred from the germline J gene. The chain has TRBV11-3 and TRBJ2-3; 8 bases line up with TRBD2. The CDR3 runs 15 residues. Germline CDR1 SGHNT, CDR2 YENEEA. CDR3 in amino acids: CASSFAGGPEETQYF. Incomplete CDR3 DNA: TGTGCCAGCAGCTTCGCGGGAGGCCCCGAAGAGACG.

This clone was counted ten times or more. The junction differs from germline at one of its ends, possibly a read error. The sequence runs out 3 residues before the end of the CDR3; the remainder is reconstructed from the germline J gene. The chain combines TRBV7-7 with TRBJ2-2; D might be TRBD2 (6 bases). The CDR3 consists of 14 residues. Looked up from germline, CDR1 is SSHAT and CDR2 is FNYEAQ (reference sequence). The CDR3 is CASSLATSTGELFF. The DNA read from the CDR3 is TGTGCTAGCAGCTTAGCGACTAGCACCGGGGAG.